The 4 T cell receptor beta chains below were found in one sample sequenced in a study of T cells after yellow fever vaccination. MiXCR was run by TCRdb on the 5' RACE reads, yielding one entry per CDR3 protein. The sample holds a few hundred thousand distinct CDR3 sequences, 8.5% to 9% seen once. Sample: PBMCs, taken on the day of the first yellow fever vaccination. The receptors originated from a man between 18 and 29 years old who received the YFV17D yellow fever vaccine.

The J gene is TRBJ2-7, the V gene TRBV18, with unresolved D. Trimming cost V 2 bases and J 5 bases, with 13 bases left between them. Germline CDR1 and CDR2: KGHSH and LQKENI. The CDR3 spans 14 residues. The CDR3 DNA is TGTGCCAGCTCACCAGACTTTTTGACCAACGAGCAGTACGTC. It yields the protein CASSPDFLTNEQYV.

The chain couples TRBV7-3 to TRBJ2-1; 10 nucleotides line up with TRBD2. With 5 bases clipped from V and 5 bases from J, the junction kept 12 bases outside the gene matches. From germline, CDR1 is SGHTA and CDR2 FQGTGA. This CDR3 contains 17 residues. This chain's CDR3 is CASSRYPGLARDNEQFF. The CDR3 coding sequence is TGTGCCAGCAGCCGTTATCCGGGACTAGCGCGAGACAATGAGCAGTTCTTC. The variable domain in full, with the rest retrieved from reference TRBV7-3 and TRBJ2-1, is GAGVSQTPSNKVTEKGKYVELRCDPISGHTALYWYRQSLGQGPEFLIYFQGTGAADDSGLPNDRFFAVRPEGSVSTLKIQRTERGDSAVYLCASSRYPGLARDNEQFFGPGTRLTVL.

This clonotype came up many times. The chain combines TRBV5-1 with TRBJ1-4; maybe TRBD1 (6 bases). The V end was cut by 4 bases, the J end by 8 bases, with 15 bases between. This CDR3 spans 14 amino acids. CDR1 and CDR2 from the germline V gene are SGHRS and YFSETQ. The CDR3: CASSARWDKEKLFF. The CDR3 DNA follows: TGCGCCAGCAGCGCCCGGTGGGACAAGGAAAAACTGTTTTTT. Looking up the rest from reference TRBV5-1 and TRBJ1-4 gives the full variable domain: KAGVTQTPRYLIKTRGQQVTLSCSPISGHRSVSWYQQTPGQGLQFLFEYFSETQRNKGNFPGRFSGRQFSNSRSEMNVSTLELGDSALYLCASSARWDKEKLFFGSGTQLSVL.

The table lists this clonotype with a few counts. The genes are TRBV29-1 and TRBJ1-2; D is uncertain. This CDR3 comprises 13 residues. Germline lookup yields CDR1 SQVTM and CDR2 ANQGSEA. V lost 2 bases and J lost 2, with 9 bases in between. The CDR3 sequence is CSVEPAQNYGYTF. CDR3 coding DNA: TGCAGCGTTGAACCAGCGCAAAACTATGGCTACACCTTC.